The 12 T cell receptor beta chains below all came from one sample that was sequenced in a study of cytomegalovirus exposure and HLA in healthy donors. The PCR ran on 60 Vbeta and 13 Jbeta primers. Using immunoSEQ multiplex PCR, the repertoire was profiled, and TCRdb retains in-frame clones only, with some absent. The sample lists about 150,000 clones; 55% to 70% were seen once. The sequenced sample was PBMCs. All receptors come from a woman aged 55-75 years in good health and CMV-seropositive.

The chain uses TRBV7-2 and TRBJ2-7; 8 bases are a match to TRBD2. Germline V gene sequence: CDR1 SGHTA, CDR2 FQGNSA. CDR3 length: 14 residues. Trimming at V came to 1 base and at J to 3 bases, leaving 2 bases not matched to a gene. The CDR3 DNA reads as TGTGCCAGCAGCTTAGGCCTAGCGGGCTACGAGCAGTACTTC. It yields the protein CASSLGLAGYEQYF. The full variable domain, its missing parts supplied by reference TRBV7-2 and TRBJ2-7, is GAGVSQSPSNKVTEKGKDVELRCDPISGHTALYWYRQSLGQGLEFLIYFQGNSAPDKSGLPSDRFSAERTGGSVSTLTIQRTQQEDSAVYLCASSLGLAGYEQYFGPGTRLTVT.

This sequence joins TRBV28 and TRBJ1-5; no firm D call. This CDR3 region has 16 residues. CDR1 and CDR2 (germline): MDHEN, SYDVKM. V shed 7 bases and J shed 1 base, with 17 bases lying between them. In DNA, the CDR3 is TGTGCCAGCAACCCTTGGAGGGCAGGCAGCAATCAGCCCCAGCATTTT. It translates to CASNPWRAGSNQPQHF.

The CDR3 region has the DNA TGTGCCAGCAGGGGCTCGGGAGTTTGGGAGACCCAGTACTTC. Protein product: CASRGSGVWETQYF. The chain couples TRBV6-5 to TRBJ2-5; D is perhaps TRBD2 (6 bases). The CDR3 covers 14 residues. CDR1 is MNHEY and CDR2 is SVGAGI in the germline V gene. V dropped 6 bases and J dropped 5 bases, with 16 bases sitting between them.

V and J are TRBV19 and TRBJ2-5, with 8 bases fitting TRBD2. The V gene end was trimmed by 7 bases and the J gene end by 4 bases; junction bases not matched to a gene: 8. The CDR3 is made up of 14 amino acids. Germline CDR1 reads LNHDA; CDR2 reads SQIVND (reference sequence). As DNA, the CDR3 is TGTGCCAGTAATCCGGGAGGGCCGGGAGAGACCCAGTACTTC. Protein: CASNPGGPGETQYF.

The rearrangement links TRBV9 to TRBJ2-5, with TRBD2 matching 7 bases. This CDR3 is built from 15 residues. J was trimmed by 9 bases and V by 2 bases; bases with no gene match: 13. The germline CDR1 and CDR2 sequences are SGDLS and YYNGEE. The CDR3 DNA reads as TGTGCCAGCAGCGTGGGAGGGCCCCGGAATTCGGCCCAGTACTTC. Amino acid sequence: CASSVGGPRNSAQYF.

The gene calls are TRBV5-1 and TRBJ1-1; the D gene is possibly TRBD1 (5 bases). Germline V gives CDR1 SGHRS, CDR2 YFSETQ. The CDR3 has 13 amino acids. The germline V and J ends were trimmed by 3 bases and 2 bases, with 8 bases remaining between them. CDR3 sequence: CASSWGFNTEAFF. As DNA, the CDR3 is TGCGCCAGCAGCTGGGGCTTTAACACTGAAGCTTTCTTT. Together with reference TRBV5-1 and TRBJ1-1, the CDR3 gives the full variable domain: KAGVTQTPRYLIKTRGQQVTLSCSPISGHRSVSWYQQTPGQGLQFLFEYFSETQRNKGNFPGRFSGRQFSNSRSEMNVSTLELGDSALYLCASSWGFNTEAFFGQGTRLTVV.

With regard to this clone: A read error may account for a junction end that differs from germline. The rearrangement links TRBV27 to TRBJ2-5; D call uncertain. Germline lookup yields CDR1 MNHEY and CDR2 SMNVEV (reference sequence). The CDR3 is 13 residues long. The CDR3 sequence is CASSPARREAQYF. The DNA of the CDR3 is TGTGCCAGCAGTCCGGCTAGAAGAGAGGCCCAGTACTTC.

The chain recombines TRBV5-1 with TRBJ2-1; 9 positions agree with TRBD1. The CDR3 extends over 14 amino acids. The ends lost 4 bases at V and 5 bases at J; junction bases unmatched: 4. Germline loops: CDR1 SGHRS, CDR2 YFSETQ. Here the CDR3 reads CASSTGQGNNEQFF. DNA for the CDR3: TGCGCCAGCAGCACGGGACAGGGAAACAATGAGCAGTTCTTC.

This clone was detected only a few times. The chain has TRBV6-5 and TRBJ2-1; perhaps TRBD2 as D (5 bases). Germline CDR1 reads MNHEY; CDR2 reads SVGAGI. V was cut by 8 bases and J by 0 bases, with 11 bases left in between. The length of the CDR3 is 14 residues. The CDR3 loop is CASAGLRSYNEQFF. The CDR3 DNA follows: TGTGCCAGCGCCGGACTCCGCTCCTACAATGAGCAGTTCTTC.

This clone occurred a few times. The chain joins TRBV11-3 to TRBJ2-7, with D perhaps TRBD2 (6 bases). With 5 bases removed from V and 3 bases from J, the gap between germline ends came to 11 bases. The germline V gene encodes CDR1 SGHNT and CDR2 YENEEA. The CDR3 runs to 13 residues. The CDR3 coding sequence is TGTGCCAGCAGCGCGGGGTCGATCTACGAGCAGTACTTC. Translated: CASSAGSIYEQYF.

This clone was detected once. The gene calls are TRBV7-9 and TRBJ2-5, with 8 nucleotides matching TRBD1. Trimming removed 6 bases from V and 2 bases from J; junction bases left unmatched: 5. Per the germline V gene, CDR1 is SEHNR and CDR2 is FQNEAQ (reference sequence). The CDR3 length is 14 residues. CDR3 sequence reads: CASSFRGRQETQYF. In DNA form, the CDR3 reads TGTGCCAGCAGTTTCAGGGGGCGTCAAGAGACCCAGTACTTC.

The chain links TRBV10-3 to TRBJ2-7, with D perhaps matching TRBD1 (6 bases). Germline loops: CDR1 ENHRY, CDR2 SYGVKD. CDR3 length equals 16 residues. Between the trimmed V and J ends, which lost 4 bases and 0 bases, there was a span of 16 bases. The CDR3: CAISVKQGLGSYEQYF. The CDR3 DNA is TGTGCCATCAGTGTTAAGCAGGGGCTGGGCTCCTACGAGCAGTACTTC.